This TCR beta chain was documented in a study of blood T cell repertoires in COVID-19. The wider study: Both acute and convalescent COVID-19 samples were obtained from the United States, Italy and Spain. PBMCs, B-cell-depleted T cells, or T cells were the source of the cDNA or gDNA that made up the material.

Data came from immunoSEQ multiplex PCR; TCRdb stores just in-frame clones and leaves some out. The data contain approximately 150,000 clones, around 89% of them singletons. The CDR3 loop spans 16 amino acids. Trimming stripped 2 bases from V and 0 bases from J, with 11 bases between. CDR1 is MNHEY, CDR2 SVGAGI, per germline. The clonotype was recovered from a man in his 70s with active COVID-19. What was sequenced was peripheral blood. This rearrangement joins TRBV6-5 to TRBJ1-5; the D gene is possibly TRBD1 (5 bases). The CDR3 bases are TGTGCCAGCAGTTACCAGGACAACTATAGCAATCAGCCCCAGCATTTT. It encodes CASSYQDNYSNQPQHF.